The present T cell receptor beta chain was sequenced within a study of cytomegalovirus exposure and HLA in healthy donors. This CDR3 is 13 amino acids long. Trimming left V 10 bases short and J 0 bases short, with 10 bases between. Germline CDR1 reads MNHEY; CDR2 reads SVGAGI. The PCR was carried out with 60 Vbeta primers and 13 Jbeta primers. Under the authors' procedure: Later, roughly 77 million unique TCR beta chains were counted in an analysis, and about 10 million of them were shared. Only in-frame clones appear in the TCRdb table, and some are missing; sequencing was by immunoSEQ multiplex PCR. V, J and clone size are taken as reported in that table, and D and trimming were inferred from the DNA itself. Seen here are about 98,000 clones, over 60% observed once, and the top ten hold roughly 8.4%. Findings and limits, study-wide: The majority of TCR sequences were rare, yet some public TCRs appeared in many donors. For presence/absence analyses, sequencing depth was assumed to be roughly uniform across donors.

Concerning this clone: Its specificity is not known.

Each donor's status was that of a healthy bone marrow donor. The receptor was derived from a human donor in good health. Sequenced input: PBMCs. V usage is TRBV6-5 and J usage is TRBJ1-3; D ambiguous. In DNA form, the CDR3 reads TGTGCCACTCGATGGAGCTCTGGAAACACCATATATTTT. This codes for CATRWSSGNTIYF.